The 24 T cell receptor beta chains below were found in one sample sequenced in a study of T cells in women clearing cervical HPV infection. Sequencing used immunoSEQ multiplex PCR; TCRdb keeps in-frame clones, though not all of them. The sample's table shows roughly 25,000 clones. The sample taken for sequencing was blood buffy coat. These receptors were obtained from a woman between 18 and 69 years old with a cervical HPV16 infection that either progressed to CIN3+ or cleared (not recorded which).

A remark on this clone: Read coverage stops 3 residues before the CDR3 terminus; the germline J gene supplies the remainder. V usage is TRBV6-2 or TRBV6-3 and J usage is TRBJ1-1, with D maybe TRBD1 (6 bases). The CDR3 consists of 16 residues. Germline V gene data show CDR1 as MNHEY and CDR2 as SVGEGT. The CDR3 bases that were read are TGTGCCAGCAGTTACTCTCGTCGGGGGGGCGCTTCAGAA. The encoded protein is CASSYSRRGGASE. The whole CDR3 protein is CASSYSRRGGASEAFF.

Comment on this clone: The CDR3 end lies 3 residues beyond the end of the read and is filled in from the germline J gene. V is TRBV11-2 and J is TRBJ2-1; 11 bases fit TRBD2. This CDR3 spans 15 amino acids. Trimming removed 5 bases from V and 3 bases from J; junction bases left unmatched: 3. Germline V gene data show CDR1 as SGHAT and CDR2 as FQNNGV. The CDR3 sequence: CASSTGTSGYNEQFF. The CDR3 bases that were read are TGTGCCAGCAGCACCGGGACTAGCGGCTACAATGAG.

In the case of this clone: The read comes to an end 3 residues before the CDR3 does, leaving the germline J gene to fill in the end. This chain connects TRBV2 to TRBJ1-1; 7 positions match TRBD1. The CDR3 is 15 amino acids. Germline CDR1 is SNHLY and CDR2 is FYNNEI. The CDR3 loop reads CASSLQGQPQETAFF. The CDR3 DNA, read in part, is TGTGCCAGCAGCCTGCAGGGACAGCCCCAAGAGACC.

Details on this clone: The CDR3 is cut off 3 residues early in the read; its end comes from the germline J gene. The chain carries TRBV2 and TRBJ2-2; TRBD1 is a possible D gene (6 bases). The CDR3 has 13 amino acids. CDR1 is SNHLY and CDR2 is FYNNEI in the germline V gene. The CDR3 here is CASNQGGRFKLFF. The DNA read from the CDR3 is TGTGCCAGCAACCAAGGGGGTAGGTTCAAG.

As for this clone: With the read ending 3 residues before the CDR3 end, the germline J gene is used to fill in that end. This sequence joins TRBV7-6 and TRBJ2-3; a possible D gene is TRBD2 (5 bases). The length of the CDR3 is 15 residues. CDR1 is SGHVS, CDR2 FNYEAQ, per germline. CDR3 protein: CASTSTRASRETQYF. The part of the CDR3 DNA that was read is TGTGCCAGCACCTCAACGAGGGCATCGCGAGAGACG.

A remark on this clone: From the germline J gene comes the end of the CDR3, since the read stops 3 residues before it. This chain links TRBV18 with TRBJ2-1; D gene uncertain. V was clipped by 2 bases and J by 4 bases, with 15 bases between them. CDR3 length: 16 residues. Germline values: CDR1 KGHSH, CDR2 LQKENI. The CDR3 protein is CASSPAGRSKYNEQFF. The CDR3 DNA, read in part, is TGTGCCAGCTCACCAGCTGGCAGGAGTAAGTACAATGAG.

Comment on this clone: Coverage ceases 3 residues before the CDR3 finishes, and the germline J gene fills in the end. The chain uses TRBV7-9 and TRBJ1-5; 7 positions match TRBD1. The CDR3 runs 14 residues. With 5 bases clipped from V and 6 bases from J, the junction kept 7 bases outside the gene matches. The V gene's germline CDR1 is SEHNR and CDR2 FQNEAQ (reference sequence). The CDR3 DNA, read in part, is TGTGCCAGCAGCCGGACAGGTGAAGGTCAGCCC. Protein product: CASSRTGEGQP. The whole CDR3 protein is CASSRTGEGQPQHF. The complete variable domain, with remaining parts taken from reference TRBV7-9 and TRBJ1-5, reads DTGVSQNPRHKITKRGQNVTFRCDPISEHNRLYWYRQTLGQGPEFLTYFQNEAQLEKSRLLSDRFSAERPKGSFSTLEIQRTEQGDSAMYLCASSRTGEGQPQHFGDGTRLSIL.

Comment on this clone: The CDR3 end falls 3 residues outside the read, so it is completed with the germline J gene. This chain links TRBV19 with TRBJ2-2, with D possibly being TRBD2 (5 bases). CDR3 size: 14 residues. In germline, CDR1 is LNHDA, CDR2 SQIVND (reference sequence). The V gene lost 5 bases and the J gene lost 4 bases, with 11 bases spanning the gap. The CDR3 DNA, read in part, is TGTGCCAGTAGTGAGGGTTATGGCACCGGGGAG. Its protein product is CASSEGYGTGE. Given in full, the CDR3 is CASSEGYGTGELFF.

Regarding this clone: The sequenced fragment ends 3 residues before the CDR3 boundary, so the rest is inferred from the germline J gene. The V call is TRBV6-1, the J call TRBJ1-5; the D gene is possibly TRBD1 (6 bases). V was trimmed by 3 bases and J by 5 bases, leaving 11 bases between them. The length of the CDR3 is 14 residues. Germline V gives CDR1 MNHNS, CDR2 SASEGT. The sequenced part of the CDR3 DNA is TGTGCCAGCAGTGACAGGGGAATGTATCAGCCC. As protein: CASSDRGMYQP. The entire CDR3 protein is CASSDRGMYQPQHF.

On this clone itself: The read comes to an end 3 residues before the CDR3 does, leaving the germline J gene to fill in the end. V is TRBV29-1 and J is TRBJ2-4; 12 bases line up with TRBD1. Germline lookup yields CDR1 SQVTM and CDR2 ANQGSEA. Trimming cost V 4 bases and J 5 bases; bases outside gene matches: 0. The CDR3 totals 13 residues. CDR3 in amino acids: CSVGDRGQNIQYF. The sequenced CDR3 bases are TGCAGCGTTGGGGACAGGGGGCAAAACATT.

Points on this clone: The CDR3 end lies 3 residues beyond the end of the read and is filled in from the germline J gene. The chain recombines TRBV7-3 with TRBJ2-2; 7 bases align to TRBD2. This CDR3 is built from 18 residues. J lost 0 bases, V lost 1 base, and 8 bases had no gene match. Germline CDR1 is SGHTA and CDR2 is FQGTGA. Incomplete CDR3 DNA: TGTGCCAGCAGCTTAATCTGGCGGGAGATAACGAACACCGGGGAG. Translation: CASSLIWREITNTGE. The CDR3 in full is CASSLIWREITNTGELFF.

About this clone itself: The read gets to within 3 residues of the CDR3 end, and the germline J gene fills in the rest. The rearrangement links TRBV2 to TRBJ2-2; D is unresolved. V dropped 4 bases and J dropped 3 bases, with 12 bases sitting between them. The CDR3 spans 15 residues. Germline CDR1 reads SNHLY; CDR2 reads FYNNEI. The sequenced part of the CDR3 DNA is TGTGCCAGCAGTGCGATAGGGCTATACACCGGGGAG. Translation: CASSAIGLYTGE. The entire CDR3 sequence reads CASSAIGLYTGELFF.

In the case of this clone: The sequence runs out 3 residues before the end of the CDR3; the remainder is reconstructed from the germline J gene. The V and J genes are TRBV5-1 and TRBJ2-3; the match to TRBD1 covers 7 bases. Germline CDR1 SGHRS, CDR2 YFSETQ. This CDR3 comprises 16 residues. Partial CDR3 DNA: TGCGCCAGCAGCTCGGTTCCCGGGACAGTAGTCGAGACG. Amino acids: CASSSVPGTVVET. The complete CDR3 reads CASSSVPGTVVETQYF.

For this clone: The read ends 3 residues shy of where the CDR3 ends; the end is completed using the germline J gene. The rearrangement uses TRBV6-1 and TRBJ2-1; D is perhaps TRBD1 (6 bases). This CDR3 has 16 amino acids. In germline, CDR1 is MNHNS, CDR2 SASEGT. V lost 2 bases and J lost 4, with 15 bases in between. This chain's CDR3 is CASSELGDKLYNEQFF. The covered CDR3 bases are TGTGCCAGCAGTGAATTGGGGGACAAGCTTTACAATGAG.

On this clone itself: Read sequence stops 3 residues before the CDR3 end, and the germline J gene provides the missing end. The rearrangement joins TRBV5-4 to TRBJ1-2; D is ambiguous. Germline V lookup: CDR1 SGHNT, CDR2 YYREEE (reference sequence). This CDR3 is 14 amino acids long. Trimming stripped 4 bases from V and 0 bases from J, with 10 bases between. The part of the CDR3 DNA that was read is TGTGCCAGCAGCCTCCAGAGAGCTAACTATGGC. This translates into CASSLQRANYG. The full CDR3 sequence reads CASSLQRANYGYTF.

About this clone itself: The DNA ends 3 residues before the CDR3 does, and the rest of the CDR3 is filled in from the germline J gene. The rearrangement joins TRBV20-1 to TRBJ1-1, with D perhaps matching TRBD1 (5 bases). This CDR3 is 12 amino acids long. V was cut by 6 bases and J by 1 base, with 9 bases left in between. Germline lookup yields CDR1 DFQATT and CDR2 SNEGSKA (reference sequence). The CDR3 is CSAQAKNTEAFF. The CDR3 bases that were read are TGCAGTGCACAGGCCAAGAACACTGAA.

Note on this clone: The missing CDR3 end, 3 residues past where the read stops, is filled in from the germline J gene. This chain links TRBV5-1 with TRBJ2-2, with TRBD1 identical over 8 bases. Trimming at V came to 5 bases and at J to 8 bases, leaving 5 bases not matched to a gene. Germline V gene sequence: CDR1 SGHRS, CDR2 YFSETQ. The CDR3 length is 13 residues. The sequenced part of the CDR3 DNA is TGCGCCAGCAGGCCGGACAGGGCGGGGGAG. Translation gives CASRPDRAGE. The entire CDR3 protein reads CASRPDRAGELFF.

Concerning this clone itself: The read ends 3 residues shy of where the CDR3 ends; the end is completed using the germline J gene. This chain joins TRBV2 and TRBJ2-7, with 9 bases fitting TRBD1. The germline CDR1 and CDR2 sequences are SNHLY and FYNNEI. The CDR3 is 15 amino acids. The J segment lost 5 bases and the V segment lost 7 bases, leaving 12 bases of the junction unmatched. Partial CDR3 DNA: TGTGCCAGCAAGGTCGGAGGACAGGGGATGCACGAG. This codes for CASKVGGQGMHE. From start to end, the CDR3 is CASKVGGQGMHEQYF.

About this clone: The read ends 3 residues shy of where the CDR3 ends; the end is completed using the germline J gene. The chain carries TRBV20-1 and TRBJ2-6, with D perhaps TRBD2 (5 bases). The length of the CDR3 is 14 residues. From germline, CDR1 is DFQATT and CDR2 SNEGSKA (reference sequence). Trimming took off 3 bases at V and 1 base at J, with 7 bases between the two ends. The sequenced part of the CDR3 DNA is TGCAGTGCTAGTTCGGGGTCTGGGGCCAACGTC. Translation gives CSASSGSGANV. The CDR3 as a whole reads CSASSGSGANVLTF.

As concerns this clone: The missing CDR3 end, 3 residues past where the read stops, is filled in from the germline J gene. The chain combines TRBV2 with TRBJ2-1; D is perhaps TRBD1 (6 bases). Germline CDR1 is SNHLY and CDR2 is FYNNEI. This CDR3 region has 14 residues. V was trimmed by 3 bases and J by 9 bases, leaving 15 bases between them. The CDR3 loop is CASSEGAPAAEQFF. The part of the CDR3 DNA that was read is TGTGCCAGCAGTGAGGGGGCTCCCGCGGCTGAG.

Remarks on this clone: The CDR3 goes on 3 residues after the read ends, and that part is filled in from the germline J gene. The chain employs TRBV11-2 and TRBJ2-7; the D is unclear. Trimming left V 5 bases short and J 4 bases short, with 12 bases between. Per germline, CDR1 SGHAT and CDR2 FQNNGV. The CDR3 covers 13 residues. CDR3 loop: CASSQELGYEQYF. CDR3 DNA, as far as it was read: TGTGCCAGCAGCCAGGAGTTAGGATACGAG.

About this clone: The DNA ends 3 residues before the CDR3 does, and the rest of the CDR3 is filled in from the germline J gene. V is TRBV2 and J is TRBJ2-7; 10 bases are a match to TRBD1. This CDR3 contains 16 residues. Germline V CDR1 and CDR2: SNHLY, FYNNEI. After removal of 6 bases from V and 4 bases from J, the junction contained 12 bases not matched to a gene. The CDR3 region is CASRGGQGNLFYEQYF. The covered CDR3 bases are TGTGCCAGCAGGGGGGGACAGGGGAATTTGTTTTACGAG.

CDR3 bases read: TGTGCCAGCACCAGGGGCCGCAATTCACCC. Amino acid sequence: CASTRGRNSP. The whole CDR3 sequence is CASTRGRNSPLHF. The gene calls are TRBV28 and TRBJ1-6; possibly TRBD1 for D (6 bases). The sequenced fragment ends 3 residues before the CDR3 boundary, so the rest is inferred from the germline J gene. Per the germline V gene, CDR1 is MDHEN and CDR2 is SYDVKM. The CDR3 is 13 residues long. The V end lost 7 bases, the J end lost 7 bases, and 11 bases lay between the germline ends.

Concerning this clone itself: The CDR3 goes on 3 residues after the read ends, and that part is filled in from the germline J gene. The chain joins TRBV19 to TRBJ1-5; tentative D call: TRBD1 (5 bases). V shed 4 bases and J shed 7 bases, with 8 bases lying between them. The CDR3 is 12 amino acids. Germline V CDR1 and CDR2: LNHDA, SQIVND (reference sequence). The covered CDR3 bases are TGTGCCAGTAGTAACGGGGGGCAGCCC. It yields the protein CASSNGGQP. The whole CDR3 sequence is CASSNGGQPQHF.